A few counts support the clone carrying this TCR beta chain. The CDR3 totals 14 residues. With 6 bases removed from V and 0 bases from J, the gap between germline ends came to 11 bases. Germline V gene sequence: CDR1 SGHVS, CDR2 FQNEAQ. This entry belongs to a study of T-cell reconstitution after alpha-beta-depleted transplantation in children. The TCRbeta library was prepared with unique molecular identifiers. TCRdb reprocessed the PCR reads with MiXCR, giving one entry per CDR3 protein. The sample yields approximately 400,000 distinct CDR3 sequences, approximately 11% seen once. The origin of this receptor is a human donor who donated a stem cell graft to a child with acute myeloid leukemia. The chain carries TRBV7-8 and TRBJ1-1, with a weak D call TRBD1 (6 bases). This sample comprised PBMCs from the stem cell graft donor, obtained from the stem cell graft. CDR3 in DNA: TGTGCCAGCAGGACCGGACAGATGAACACTGAAGCTTTCTTT. Encoded protein: CASRTGQMNTEAFF.